This passage covers 23 T cell receptor beta chains from one sample sequenced in a study of shared clonotypes between healthy human individuals (TCRdb year 2020). Preparation of the library involved the immunoSEQ multiplex PCR assay. The clones in this table, taken by TCRdb from immuneACCESS, are in-frame only. Not every clone is retained; where verified, under half of the shortfall comes from an unresolved V gene, and the cause of the rest is unknown. The sample yields hundreds of thousands of clones; about 95% were counted once. Together, the top ten hold less than 0.06% of the sample. The sequencing input was naive CD4+ T cells sorted from blood. The intended sense of this specimen's cell subset or site label: CD45RA+ positively selected. These receptors came from a woman in her 30s in good health.

The chain couples TRBV11-3 to TRBJ1-1; no clear D. The V end lost 0 bases, the J end lost 4 bases, and 6 bases lay between the germline ends. The length of the CDR3 is 13 residues. Germline CDR1 reads SGHNT; CDR2 reads YENEEA. The CDR3 nucleotides are TGTGCCAGCAGCTTAGAAGACCGCACTGAAGCTTTCTTT. Amino acids: CASSLEDRTEAFF.

This clone was seen just once. The chain couples TRBV2 to TRBJ2-5; D is possibly TRBD1 (6 bases). Germline-derived CDR1 and CDR2 are SNHLY and FYNNEI. This CDR3 has 15 residues. Trimming took off 5 bases at V and 2 bases at J, with 15 bases between the two ends. This CDR3 is CASSTLGTPQETQYF. The CDR3 region has the DNA TGTGCCAGCAGTACCTTGGGGACACCACAAGAGACCCAGTACTTC. The variable domain in full, completed from reference TRBV2 and TRBJ2-5, reads EPEVTQTPSHQVTQMGQEVILRCVPISNHLYFYWYRQILGQKVEFLVSFYNNEISEKSEIFDDQFSVERPDGSNFTLKIRSTKLEDSAMYFCASSTLGTPQETQYFGPGTRLLVL.

The chain recombines TRBV5-4 with TRBJ2-1; D may be TRBD2 (5 bases). V was clipped by 0 bases and J by 0 bases, with 16 bases between them. The CDR3 runs 18 residues. CDR1 is SGHNT and CDR2 is YYREEE in the germline V gene (reference sequence). The CDR3 bases are TGTGCCAGCAGCTTGGGATCTCTTACTACTAGCTCCTACAATGAGCAGTTCTTC. Translating it yields CASSLGSLTTSSYNEQFF.

This clone was found once. In DNA form, the CDR3 reads TGTGCCAGCAGCCTCAGACGGACTGGGAGGAATGAGCAGTTCTTC. Translating it yields CASSLRRTGRNEQFF. This chain uses TRBV7-9 with TRBJ2-1, with D perhaps TRBD2 (6 bases). Germline V lookup: CDR1 SEHNR, CDR2 FQNEAQ (reference sequence). Trimming stripped 5 bases from V and 7 bases from J, with 18 bases between. The CDR3 runs 15 residues.

There are a few counts of this clone. V usage is TRBV7-9 and J usage is TRBJ2-7, with TRBD1 matching 9 bases. The V and J ends lost 6 bases and 5 bases, in that order; junction bases with no gene match: 5. In germline, CDR1 is SEHNR, CDR2 FQNEAQ (reference sequence). The CDR3 has 13 amino acids. The CDR3 nucleotides are TGTGCCAGCAGTCAGGACAGGGGCCACGAGCAGTACTTC. The encoded protein is CASSQDRGHEQYF. Full variable domain (remainder filled in from reference TRBV7-9 and TRBJ2-7): DTGVSQNPRHKITKRGQNVTFRCDPISEHNRLYWYRQTLGQGPEFLTYFQNEAQLEKSRLLSDRFSAERPKGSFSTLEIQRTEQGDSAMYLCASSQDRGHEQYFGPGTRLTVT.

The rearrangement joins TRBV5-4 to TRBJ1-2, with D possibly matching TRBD1 (6 bases). The ends were cut back, 4 bases at V and 7 bases at J, with 26 bases in the middle. This CDR3 has 17 residues. The germline gives CDR1 SGHNT, CDR2 YYREEE (reference sequence). In DNA, the CDR3 is TGTGCCAGCAGCCCGACCGGGCCATCCGGGGGCGCCCGTGGCTACACCTTC. Residues: CASSPTGPSGGARGYTF.

The gene calls are TRBV10-3 and TRBJ2-5; TRBD2 aligns across 10 bases. The CDR3 runs 15 residues. Germline CDR1 is ENHRY and CDR2 is SYGVKD. With V trimmed by 10 bases and J by 7 bases, 15 bases remained unmatched. The CDR3 region is CATAGGTSEKATQYF. The CDR3 DNA follows: TGTGCCACCGCGGGAGGGACTAGCGAGAAGGCGACCCAGTACTTC.

V is TRBV30 and J is TRBJ2-7; maybe TRBD1 (5 bases). CDR3 length equals 13 residues. Germline CDR1 GTSNPN, CDR2 SVGIG (reference sequence). Deletions cut 3 bases from V and 5 bases from J, with 14 bases between. The CDR3 here is CAWSSGRVNEQYF. CDR3 nucleotides: TGTGCCTGGAGCTCGGGCAGGGTGAACGAGCAGTACTTC.

With regard to this clone: One end of the junction fails to match germline, which may point to a read error. This sequence joins TRBV10-2 and TRBJ1-3; 7 bases fit TRBD1. CDR1 and CDR2 from the germline V gene are WSHSY and SAAADI. CDR3 length equals 12 residues. The CDR3 DNA reads as TGCGCCAGCAGTGACCAAGGGGGCGCGAGTAGTTTC. Encoded protein: CASSDQGGASSF.

This chain connects TRBV5-1 to TRBJ2-2; the match to TRBD2 covers 8 bases. With V trimmed by 0 bases and J by 5 bases, 6 bases remained unmatched. The CDR3 is 16 residues long. Per germline, CDR1 SGHRS and CDR2 YFSETQ. This CDR3 is CASSLAAREATGELFF. CDR3 DNA sequence: TGCGCCAGCAGCTTGGCCGCGCGGGAGGCAACCGGGGAGCTGTTTTTT. The full variable domain, in which reference TRBV5-1 and TRBJ2-2 provide the parts outside the CDR3, is KAGVTQTPRYLIKTRGQQVTLSCSPISGHRSVSWYQQTPGQGLQFLFEYFSETQRNKGNFPGRFSGRQFSNSRSEMNVSTLELGDSALYLCASSLAAREATGELFFGEGSRLTVL.

In this sample, this clone turned up once. V usage is TRBV6-4 and J usage is TRBJ2-7, with 9 bases matching TRBD1. Looked up from germline, CDR1 is MRHNA and CDR2 is SNTAGT. V gave up 2 bases and J gave up 3 bases; unmatched junction bases: 23. This CDR3 contains 21 residues. The chain's CDR3 is CASSDPNLRDRESKEVYEQYF. CDR3 DNA sequence: TGTGCCAGCAGTGACCCGAATCTTCGGGACAGGGAATCCAAGGAGGTCTACGAGCAGTACTTC.

This clone was observed once. The CDR3 DNA is TGTGCCAGCAGTTACTCGTTTGGGCAGATGAACACTGAAGCTTTCTTT. Translating it yields CASSYSFGQMNTEAFF. The chain combines TRBV6-5 with TRBJ1-1; D remains ambiguous. This CDR3 is built from 16 residues. Trimming took off 0 bases at V and 0 bases at J, with 11 bases between the two ends. Germline lookup yields CDR1 MNHEY and CDR2 SVGAGI.

The V gene is TRBV9, the J gene TRBJ2-7; either TRBD1 or TRBD2 may fit D (5 bases each). Trimming stripped 4 bases from V and 6 bases from J, with 11 bases between. Germline CDR1 and CDR2: SGDLS and YYNGEE. The CDR3 is made up of 12 amino acids. The CDR3 DNA is TGTGCCAGCAGCCAGGGCGGACTCGAGCAGTACTTC. Its translation: CASSQGGLEQYF.

The gene calls are TRBV2 and TRBJ2-1; D is unresolved. In germline, CDR1 is SNHLY, CDR2 FYNNEI. V lost 7 bases to trimming and J lost 0 bases, with 13 bases between them. CDR3 length equals 15 residues. The CDR3 nucleotides are TGTGCCAGCAACGTCGGACCAAGCTCCTACAATGAGCAGTTCTTC. The encoded protein is CASNVGPSSYNEQFF.

The chain combines TRBV7-2 with TRBJ2-6, with D unresolved. This CDR3 comprises 17 residues. The V end was cut by 2 bases, the J end by 0 bases, with 11 bases between. Germline loops: CDR1 SGHTA, CDR2 FQGNSA. CDR3 DNA sequence: TGTGCCAGCAGCTTATCGGCAGGTTCCTCTGGGGCCAACGTCCTGACTTTC. Translating it yields CASSLSAGSSGANVLTF.

The rearrangement links TRBV27 to TRBJ2-5; D not resolved. Trimming cost V 5 bases and J 0 bases, with 4 bases left between them. The CDR3 has 12 amino acids. Per the germline V gene, CDR1 is MNHEY and CDR2 is SMNVEV (reference sequence). The CDR3 loop is CASSLYQETQYF. The CDR3 DNA reads TGTGCCAGCAGTCTATACCAAGAGACCCAGTACTTC.

The chain carries TRBV2 and TRBJ2-2; 9 bases fit TRBD1. Trimming removed 6 bases from V and 4 bases from J; junction bases left unmatched: 6. The CDR3 runs 15 residues. The germline CDR1 and CDR2 sequences are SNHLY and FYNNEI. CDR3 nucleotides: TGTGCCAGCAGGGTCGGGACAGGGAGCACCGGGGAGCTGTTTTTT. Its protein product is CASRVGTGSTGELFF. Filled out from reference TRBV2 and TRBJ2-2, the complete variable domain reads EPEVTQTPSHQVTQMGQEVILRCVPISNHLYFYWYRQILGQKVEFLVSFYNNEISEKSEIFDDQFSVERPDGSNFTLKIRSTKLEDSAMYFCASRVGTGSTGELFFGEGSRLTVL.

This clone has a handful of counts. The genes are TRBV5-1 and TRBJ1-3, with 10 bases that match TRBD1. The germline V gene encodes CDR1 SGHRS and CDR2 YFSETQ. With 1 base clipped from V and 2 bases from J, the junction kept 3 bases outside the gene matches. The CDR3 consists of 16 residues. In nucleotides, the CDR3 is TGCGCCAGCAGCTTGCCCGGGACAGGGGCTGGAAACACCATATATTTT. Residues: CASSLPGTGAGNTIYF.

The chain uses TRBV4-1 and TRBJ1-1; D not resolved. The V end lost 1 base, the J end lost 0 bases, and 15 bases lay between the germline ends. CDR1 and CDR2 from the germline V gene are MGHRA and YSYEKL. This CDR3 has 17 amino acids. CDR3 protein: CASSQVISGLLNTEAFF. The CDR3 nucleotides read TGCGCCAGCAGCCAAGTAATCTCCGGCCTCCTGAACACTGAAGCTTTCTTT.

This rearrangement joins TRBV7-9 to TRBJ2-7; TRBD2 agrees at 10 bases. Germline V gene data show CDR1 as SEHNR and CDR2 as FQNEAQ (reference sequence). CDR3 length equals 14 residues. J gave up 7 bases and V 3 bases, and 6 bases lay outside the gene matches. The CDR3 region has the DNA TGTGCCAGCAGCTTGCTAGCGGGAGTTGGGGAGCAGTACTTC. Its translation: CASSLLAGVGEQYF.

The genes are TRBV10-3 and TRBJ2-3, with 13 nucleotides matching TRBD2. The V and J ends lost 7 bases and 5 bases, in that order; junction bases with no gene match: 9. The CDR3 spans 16 residues. Germline CDR1 and CDR2: ENHRY and SYGVKD. CDR3 sequence reads: CAIIRTSGSEEDTQYF. The CDR3 region has the DNA TGTGCCATCATTCGGACTAGCGGGAGCGAGGAAGATACGCAGTATTTT.

The J gene is TRBJ1-1, the V gene TRBV18, with no clear D. Germline V gene lookup returns CDR1 KGHSH and CDR2 LQKENI. The CDR3 is 14 residues long. The V and J ends lost 2 bases and 5 bases respectively, with 12 bases between them. The CDR3 coding sequence is TGTGCCAGCTCACCAAGGCAGGAAGGAACTGAAGCTTTCTTT. Residues: CASSPRQEGTEAFF.

The chain links TRBV6-6 to TRBJ2-2; weak D call: TRBD2 (5 bases). V was clipped by 7 bases and J by 3 bases, with 12 bases between them. The CDR3 sequence is 14 residues long. Per germline, CDR1 MNHNY and CDR2 SVGAGI (reference sequence). DNA for the CDR3: TGTGCCAGCACCCACCCAGCGGACACCGGGGAGCTGTTTTTT. Translated, it gives CASTHPADTGELFF.